The present T cell receptor beta chain was sequenced within a study of blood T cell repertoires in COVID-19. Study background: Samples came from the United States, Italy and Spain, spanning acute and convalescent COVID-19.

Original methodology: Estimation of nucleated cell counts relied on the amplification of reference gene primers. Method: immunoSEQ multiplex PCR; TCRdb's copy keeps in-frame clones and lacks some. The DNA was the basis for D and trimming; V, J and clone size are from that table. The repertoire has approximately 460,000 clones, roughly 89% of them found once; the top ten carry 0.75% to 0.9%. This sequence was found in a man younger than 35 with COVID-19, enrolled during active disease. Sequenced sample: peripheral blood.

CDR3 bases: TGTGCCAGCAGCGTAGCAGGGGAAGGGGCAGAGACCCAGTACTTC. Translating it yields CASSVAGEGAETQYF. V is TRBV9 and J is TRBJ2-5; weak D call: TRBD1 (6 bases). The CDR3 runs 15 residues. CDR1 and CDR2 (germline): SGDLS, YYNGEE. Trimming left V 0 bases short and J 4 bases short, with 13 bases between.